The 30 T cell receptor beta chains in this list originate from one sample, sequenced in a study of cytomegalovirus exposure and HLA in healthy donors. With 60 Vbeta and 13 Jbeta primers, the PCR was carried out. Using immunoSEQ multiplex PCR, the repertoire was profiled, and TCRdb retains in-frame clones only, with some absent. The sample records 160,000 or so clones, roughly 76% being singletons. The sequenced material came from PBMCs. The receptor set was obtained from a woman aged 45-60 years in good health and CMV-seronegative.

The V and J genes are TRBV6-1 and TRBJ1-5; D call uncertain. Trimming removed 8 bases at V and 4 bases at J, with 6 bases between. The V gene's germline CDR1 is MNHNS and CDR2 SASEGT. This CDR3 has 11 residues. In DNA, the CDR3 is TGTGCCAGCCACGAGAATCAGCCCCAGCATTTT. Protein sequence: CASHENQPQHF.

This chain connects TRBV28 to TRBJ1-1, with 9 bases fitting TRBD1. The ends lost 3 bases at V and 0 bases at J; junction bases unmatched: 8. CDR1 is MDHEN and CDR2 is SYDVKM in the germline V gene. This CDR3 has 17 residues. This chain's CDR3 is CASSFVNRGHLNTEAFF. The DNA of the CDR3 is TGTGCCAGCAGTTTTGTGAACAGGGGGCATTTGAACACTGAAGCTTTCTTT.

The rearrangement joins TRBV10-3 to TRBJ1-1, with TRBD1 as a possible D gene (5 bases). Germline V gives CDR1 ENHRY, CDR2 SYGVKD. Trimming removed 6 bases from V and 0 bases from J, with 11 bases in between. This CDR3 is 14 amino acids long. The CDR3 loop is CAISPTDMNTEAFF. CDR3 DNA sequence: TGTGCCATCAGCCCGACGGACATGAACACTGAAGCTTTCTTT.

CDR3 sequence (DNA): TGTGCCAGCAGGCTGACTAGCGGGGGGGCCAGTAGGAATGAGCAGTTCTTC. It yields the protein CASRLTSGGASRNEQFF. The chain combines TRBV27 with TRBJ2-1; 14 nucleotides align to TRBD2. The CDR3 loop spans 17 amino acids. V was clipped by 6 bases and J by 7 bases; unmatched bases: 11. The germline CDR1 and CDR2 sequences are MNHEY and SMNVEV (reference sequence).

V and J are TRBV5-6 and TRBJ2-3; no clear D gene. The CDR3 consists of 13 residues. Per germline, CDR1 SGHDT and CDR2 YYEEEE. Trimming removed 5 bases from V and 2 bases from J, with 9 bases in between. The CDR3 sequence is CASRLQVTDTQYF. As DNA, the CDR3 is TGTGCCAGCAGACTCCAGGTCACAGATACGCAGTATTTT.

The V gene is TRBV30, the J gene TRBJ2-7; maybe TRBD2 (6 bases). V was clipped by 4 bases and J by 4 bases, with 14 bases between them. This CDR3 is built from 13 residues. Germline lookup yields CDR1 GTSNPN and CDR2 SVGIG (reference sequence). The CDR3 DNA sequence: TGTGCCTGGAACTTCCCCGGGAGTTACGAGCAGTACTTC. This sequence encodes CAWNFPGSYEQYF.

The chain recombines TRBV7-8 with TRBJ2-5, with D tentatively TRBD1 (6 bases). This CDR3 spans 16 amino acids. Germline V lookup: CDR1 SGHVS, CDR2 FQNEAQ. V was trimmed by 2 bases and J by 5 bases, leaving 18 bases between them. CDR3 region: CASSLRAGAPAETQYF. The CDR3, as DNA: TGTGCCAGCAGCTTAAGGGCAGGGGCCCCTGCGGAGACCCAGTACTTC.

The gene calls are TRBV29-1 and TRBJ1-2, with D possibly TRBD1 on 5 matching bases. CDR1 is SQVTM and CDR2 is ANQGSEA in the germline V gene. The ends were cut back, 1 base at V and 4 bases at J, with 7 bases in the middle. The CDR3 is made up of 12 amino acids. This chain's CDR3 is CSVEGDSYGYTF. The CDR3 coding sequence is TGCAGCGTTGAAGGAGACAGCTATGGCTACACCTTC.

This rearrangement joins TRBV7-2 to TRBJ1-4, with D possibly matching TRBD1 (5 bases). The V gene's germline CDR1 is SGHTA and CDR2 FQGNSA. The CDR3 sequence is 16 residues long. Trimming took 3 bases from V and 2 from J, leaving 13 bases between them. The CDR3 here is CASSFSAGLTNEKLFF. The CDR3 DNA sequence: TGTGCCAGCAGCTTCTCCGCGGGACTCACTAATGAAAAACTGTTTTTT.

This clone was detected once. The V gene is TRBV6-5, the J gene TRBJ1-1; 8 nucleotides agree with TRBD1. Unmatched junction bases numbered 2, after V lost 5 bases and J lost 6 bases. The V gene's germline CDR1 is MNHEY and CDR2 SVGAGI. This CDR3 has 12 amino acids. CDR3 in amino acids: CASSATGAEAFF. The CDR3 region has the DNA TGTGCCAGCAGTGCGACAGGGGCTGAAGCTTTCTTT.

This clone was counted between two and nine times. The V call is TRBV5-4, the J call TRBJ1-3; TRBD1 matches at 7 bases. Germline loops: CDR1 SGHNT, CDR2 YYREEE (reference sequence). With 3 bases clipped from V and 4 bases from J, the junction kept 7 bases outside the gene matches. The CDR3 is 15 amino acids. The CDR3 sequence is CASSWTGVSGNTIYF. CDR3 DNA sequence: TGTGCCAGCAGCTGGACAGGCGTATCCGGAAACACCATATATTTT.

The chain uses TRBV2 and TRBJ2-7, with D maybe TRBD1 (6 bases). The germline V gene encodes CDR1 SNHLY and CDR2 FYNNEI. Trimming removed 9 bases at V and 4 bases at J, with 19 bases between. The CDR3 spans 14 residues. The DNA for the CDR3 is TGTGCCAGTTCTCAGGGTCCGGACAGATACGAGCAGTACTTC. It translates to CASSQGPDRYEQYF.

This clone came up a few times. CDR3 nucleotides: TGTGCCAGCAGTTTAGAGGGCCGGGGCAATCAGCCCCAGCATTTT. Translating gives CASSLEGRGNQPQHF. This chain uses TRBV27 with TRBJ1-5; D gene uncertain. Per the germline V gene, CDR1 is MNHEY and CDR2 is SMNVEV (reference sequence). Trimming removed 2 bases from V and 2 bases from J, with 10 bases in between. This CDR3 has 15 residues.

V is TRBV6-5 and J is TRBJ1-4; D remains unclear. The CDR3 has 14 residues. Between the trimmed V and J ends, which lost 6 bases and 8 bases, there was a span of 16 bases. The germline V gene has CDR1 MNHEY and CDR2 SVGAGI. The CDR3 is CASSPGTLREKLFF. The CDR3 bases are TGTGCCAGCAGCCCGGGAACCCTGAGGGAAAAACTGTTTTTT.

This clone was seen a single time. The DNA for the CDR3 is TGCGCCAGCACCCGGGGGGCAGGGGTGGGTGTGAACACTGAAGCTTTCTTT. It codes for CASTRGAGVGVNTEAFF. The chain has TRBV5-1 and TRBJ1-1; possible D gene TRBD1, 6 bases. Trimming took 6 bases from V and 0 from J, leaving 21 bases between them. The CDR3 length is 17 residues. Per germline, CDR1 SGHRS and CDR2 YFSETQ.

J is TRBJ2-7 and V is TRBV7-9, with 9 bases that match TRBD1. The ends lost 5 bases at V and 5 bases at J; junction bases unmatched: 7. Germline loops: CDR1 SEHNR, CDR2 FQNEAQ (reference sequence). The CDR3 spans 14 residues. CDR3 nucleotide sequence: TGTGCCAGCAGCCGAACAGGGGGCTTCCACGAGCAGTACTTC. Its translation: CASSRTGGFHEQYF.

V usage is TRBV4-1 and J usage is TRBJ2-7, with 7 bases identical to TRBD2. The J segment lost 1 base and the V segment lost 0 bases, leaving 6 bases of the junction unmatched. The CDR3 has 16 residues. Germline values: CDR1 MGHRA, CDR2 YSYEKL. The CDR3 region has the DNA TGCGCCAGCAGCCAAGAAGAGCCTAGCGGTTCCTACGAGCAGTACTTC. Residues: CASSQEEPSGSYEQYF.

V and J are TRBV6-5 and TRBJ1-3; D is unclear. Trimming pared 0 bases from V and 0 bases from J, leaving 9 bases between. This CDR3 spans 16 amino acids. Germline lookup yields CDR1 MNHEY and CDR2 SVGAGI. In DNA, the CDR3 is TGTGCCAGCAGTTACTCGCCTGGGAGCTCTGGAAACACCATATATTTT. The encoded protein is CASSYSPGSSGNTIYF.

The V gene is TRBV6-6, the J gene TRBJ1-4; 7 bases fit TRBD1. V dropped 6 bases and J dropped 0; count of bases not matched to a gene: 4. Germline CDR1 is MNHNY and CDR2 is SVGAGI (reference sequence). The CDR3 is 15 residues long. This CDR3 is CASSRTGATNEKLFF. Here the CDR3 DNA reads TGTGCCAGCAGCCGGACAGGTGCAACTAATGAAAAACTGTTTTTT.

The sample holds one count of this clone. The V call is TRBV11-2, the J call TRBJ1-1, with 7 bases identical to TRBD1. The V gene's germline CDR1 is SGHAT and CDR2 FQNNGV. The CDR3 has 14 amino acids. J gave up 10 bases and V 4 bases, and 12 bases lay outside the gene matches. CDR3 region: CASSSVRQGSRAFF. CDR3 nucleotides: TGTGCCAGCAGCTCGGTTAGACAGGGCTCCAGAGCTTTCTTT.

This sequence joins TRBV30 and TRBJ1-1; 7 nucleotides line up with TRBD1. With V trimmed by 4 bases and J by 2 bases, 4 bases remained unmatched. CDR1 is GTSNPN, CDR2 SVGIG, per germline (reference sequence). The CDR3 extends over 13 amino acids. CDR3 protein: CAWNRGVNTEAFF. The DNA for the CDR3 is TGTGCCTGGAACAGGGGAGTTAACACTGAAGCTTTCTTT.

This chain joins TRBV7-2 and TRBJ1-2; 10 nucleotides match TRBD1. Germline V gene sequence: CDR1 SGHTA, CDR2 FQGNSA. The CDR3 is made up of 15 amino acids. The V and J ends lost 6 bases and 2 bases, in that order; junction bases with no gene match: 6. CDR3 nucleotide sequence: TGTGCCAGCAGATCTCCGGGACAGGGGAACTATGGCTACACCTTC. This translates into CASRSPGQGNYGYTF. Variable domain in full (rest from reference TRBV7-2 and TRBJ1-2): GAGVSQSPSNKVTEKGKDVELRCDPISGHTALYWYRQSLGQGLEFLIYFQGNSAPDKSGLPSDRFSAERTGGSVSTLTIQRTQQEDSAVYLCASRSPGQGNYGYTFGSGTRLTVV.

The chain employs TRBV6-6 and TRBJ1-5; TRBD1 is a possible D gene (6 bases). The CDR3 has 15 amino acids. V lost 4 bases and J lost 0, with 10 bases in between. Germline values: CDR1 MNHNY, CDR2 SVGAGI (reference sequence). As DNA, the CDR3 is TGTGCCAGCAGTTTGAACAGGGATAGCAATCAGCCCCAGCATTTT. Translated: CASSLNRDSNQPQHF.

Concerning this clone itself: Distinct nucleotide sequences in the sample also encode this CDR3. The J gene is TRBJ2-1, the V gene TRBV5-1; D may be TRBD1 (5 bases). The germline V gene encodes CDR1 SGHRS and CDR2 YFSETQ. This CDR3 has 15 amino acids. Trimming stripped 0 bases from V and 1 base from J, with 8 bases between. The CDR3 spells CASSLGQGSYNEQFF. CDR3 sequence (DNA): TGCGCCAGCAGCTTGGGGCAGGGTTCCTACAATGAGCAGTTCTTC.

The gene calls are TRBV6-6 and TRBJ1-1; 9 bases map to TRBD1. J lost 5 bases, V lost 4 bases, and 2 bases had no gene match. The CDR3 runs to 13 residues. Germline V gives CDR1 MNHNY, CDR2 SVGAGI (reference sequence). CDR3 nucleotides: TGTGCCAGCAGTTGGGACAGGGATACTGAAGCTTTCTTT. Amino acid sequence: CASSWDRDTEAFF.

The chain joins TRBV5-1 to TRBJ1-2, with 10 bases that match TRBD1. After removal of 1 base from V and 5 bases from J, the junction contained 5 bases not matched to a gene. Germline V gives CDR1 SGHRS, CDR2 YFSETQ. The CDR3 sequence is 15 residues long. CDR3 in DNA: TGCGCCAGCAGCTTGTCAACGGGACAGGGGTATGGCTACACCTTC. It translates to CASSLSTGQGYGYTF.

The V gene is TRBV5-6, the J gene TRBJ2-7; unclear D gene. The V gene lost 2 bases and the J gene lost 7 bases, with 13 bases spanning the gap. Germline CDR1 and CDR2: SGHDT and YYEEEE. The CDR3 contains 13 residues. Here the CDR3 reads CASSFFEAREQYF. The DNA of the CDR3 is TGTGCCAGCAGCTTTTTTGAGGCGCGGGAGCAGTACTTC.

The V gene is TRBV6-5, the J gene TRBJ1-6; the match to TRBD1 covers 9 bases. The junction had 4 bases not matched to a gene; V was cut back by 0 bases and J by 7 bases. CDR1 is MNHEY and CDR2 is SVGAGI in the germline V gene. This CDR3 has 16 residues. The CDR3 nucleotides are TGTGCCAGCAGTTACTCGATTGGGACAGGGAATTCACCCCTCCACTTT. Translating it yields CASSYSIGTGNSPLHF.

The chain combines TRBV7-9 with TRBJ1-1, with TRBD1 as a possible D gene (6 bases). This CDR3 has 15 residues. Germline CDR1 and CDR2: SEHNR and FQNEAQ (reference sequence). Trimming took off 5 bases at V and 3 bases at J, with 16 bases between the two ends. The CDR3 DNA reads as TGTGCCAGCAGCCCCGTCTGGGGGGGCGACACTGAAGCTTTCTTT. Amino acids: CASSPVWGGDTEAFF.

A few counts support this clone. J is TRBJ1-3 and V is TRBV7-2; tentative D call: TRBD1 (5 bases). Trimming stripped 5 bases from V and 4 bases from J, with 18 bases between. This CDR3 region has 16 residues. Germline CDR1 and CDR2: SGHTA and FQGNSA. The CDR3 region is CASSPGQSLLGNTIYF. CDR3 bases: TGTGCCAGCAGCCCCGGACAAAGTTTACTCGGAAACACCATATATTTT.